This TCR beta chain comes out of a study of shared clonotypes between healthy human individuals. Across the whole study: Researchers assigned three CD4 naive, three CD4 memory, two CD8 naive and one CD8 memory plate to each donor.

The CDR3 spans 12 residues. Germline CDR1 is SQVTM and CDR2 is ANQGSEA. Unmatched junction bases numbered 6, after V lost 7 bases and J lost 5 bases. Only in-frame clones appear in the TCRdb table, and some are missing; sequencing was by immunoSEQ multiplex PCR. The sample lists 650,000 to 800,000 clones, 72% occurring once. The chain links TRBV29-1 to TRBJ1-2, with 8 bases identical to TRBD1. This TCR was recovered from a woman younger than 45 in good health. Specimen: memory CD4+ T cells sorted from blood. The sample's subset: CD45RA-negative fraction. CDR3 in DNA: TGCAGCGCCACGGACAGGGATTATGGCTACACCTTC. Amino acids: CSATDRDYGYTF.